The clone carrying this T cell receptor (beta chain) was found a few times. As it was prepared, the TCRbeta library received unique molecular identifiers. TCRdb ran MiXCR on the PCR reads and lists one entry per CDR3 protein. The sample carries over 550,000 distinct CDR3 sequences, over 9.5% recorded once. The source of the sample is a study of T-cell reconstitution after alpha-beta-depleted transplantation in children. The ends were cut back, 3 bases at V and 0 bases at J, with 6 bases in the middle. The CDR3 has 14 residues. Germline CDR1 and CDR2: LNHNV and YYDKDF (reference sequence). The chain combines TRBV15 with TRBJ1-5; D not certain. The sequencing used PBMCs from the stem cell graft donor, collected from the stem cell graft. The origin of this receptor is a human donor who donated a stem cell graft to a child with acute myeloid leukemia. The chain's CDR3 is CATSSSRSNQPQHF. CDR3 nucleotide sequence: TGTGCCACCAGCAGCTCGCGTAGCAATCAGCCCCAGCATTTT.